A few counts support the clone carrying this T cell receptor beta chain. Its antigen is as yet unknown. V lost 2 bases to trimming and J lost 2 bases, with 8 bases between them. The CDR3 covers 13 residues. The germline V gene has CDR1 SGHRS and CDR2 YFSETQ. This entry comes from a study of T-cell reconstitution after alpha-beta-depleted transplantation in children. Notes on the study in general: Diversity and T-cell counts at one year after transplant derived mostly from new T cells. Reports say that about two months after transplant, the alpha-beta T cells came out of several hundred graft clones that had expanded. Several patients had high TCRbeta diversity at day 60; it came from surviving recipient T cells and thymic progenitors.

Preparation of the TCRbeta library used unique molecular identifiers. TCRdb itself ran the PCR reads through MiXCR, one entry per CDR3 protein. The data hold about 300,000 distinct CDR3 sequences, with roughly 7.8% observed a single time. The chain combines TRBV5-1 with TRBJ2-7, with D uncertain. The sample in question was peripheral blood, obtained 360 days after TCRalphabeta/CD19-depleted stem cell transplant. The clonotype originates from a female patient under 10 years old who had a stem cell transplant for Fanconi anemia, so the T cells may come from the graft donor. The CDR3 protein is CASSLWETYEQYF. Written as DNA, the CDR3 is TGCGCCAGCAGCTTATGGGAAACCTACGAGCAGTACTTC.